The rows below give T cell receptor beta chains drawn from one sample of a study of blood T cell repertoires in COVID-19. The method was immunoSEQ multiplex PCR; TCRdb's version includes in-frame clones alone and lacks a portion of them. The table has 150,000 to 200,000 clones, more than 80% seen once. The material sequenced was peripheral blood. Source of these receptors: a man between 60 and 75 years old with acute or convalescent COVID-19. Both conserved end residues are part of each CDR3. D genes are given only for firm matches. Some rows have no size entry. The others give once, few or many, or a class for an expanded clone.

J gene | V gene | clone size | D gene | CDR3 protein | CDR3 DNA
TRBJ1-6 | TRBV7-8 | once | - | CASSPSRGYNSPLHF | TGTGCCAGCAGCCCCAGTAGGGGGTATAATTCACCCCTCCACTTT
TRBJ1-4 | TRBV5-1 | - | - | CASSTQGNGNEKLFF | TGCGCCAGCAGCACCCAGGGTAACGGTAATGAAAAACTGTTTTTT
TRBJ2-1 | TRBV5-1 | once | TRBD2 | CASSLIGSGGYNEQFF | TGCGCCAGCAGCTTGATTGGAAGCGGGGGGTACAATGAGCAGTTCTTC
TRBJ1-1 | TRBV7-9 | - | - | CASSLSENTEAFF | TGTGCCAGCAGCTTATCAGAGAACACTGAAGCTTTCTTT
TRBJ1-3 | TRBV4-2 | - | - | CASSQDVGSGNTIYF | TGTGCCAGCAGCCAAGATGTTGGTAGTGGAAACACCATATATTTT
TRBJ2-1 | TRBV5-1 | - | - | CASSLYSPGNEQFF | TGCGCCAGCAGCTTGTACAGCCCGGGGAATGAGCAGTTCTTC
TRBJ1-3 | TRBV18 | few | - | CASSYDSAGNTIYF | TGTGCCAGCTCATACGACAGCGCTGGAAACACCATATATTTT
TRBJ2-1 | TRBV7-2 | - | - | CASSPEMAVGEQFF | TGTGCCAGCAGCCCGGAAATGGCGGTTGGTGAGCAGTTCTTC
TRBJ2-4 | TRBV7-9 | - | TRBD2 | CASDGLVGAKNIQYF | TGTGCCAGCGACGGACTAGTGGGAGCCAAAAACATTCAGTACTTC
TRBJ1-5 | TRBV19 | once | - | CASTSRGRDQPQHF | TGTGCCAGTACCTCCAGGGGAAGAGATCAGCCCCAGCATTTT
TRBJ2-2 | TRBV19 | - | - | CASSPPGQNTGELFF | TGTGCCAGTAGTCCTCCGGGACAGAACACCGGGGAGCTGTTTTTT
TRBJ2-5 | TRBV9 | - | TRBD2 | CASTERGGGPQETQYF | TGTGCCAGCACAGAAAGGGGCGGGGGGCCCCAAGAGACCCAGTACTTC
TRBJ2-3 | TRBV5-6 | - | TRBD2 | CASGPGRGGTDTQYF | TGTGCCAGTGGGCCGGGACGGGGAGGGACAGATACGCAGTATTTT
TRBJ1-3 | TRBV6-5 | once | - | CASSPRGWAGNTIYF | TGTGCCAGCAGCCCACGGGGGTGGGCTGGAAACACCATATATTTT
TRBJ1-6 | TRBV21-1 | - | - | CASSKIIPPPQGLVDSPLHF | TGTGCCAGCAGCAAAATAATACCCCCTCCACAGGGTTTGGTCGATTCACCCCTCCACTTT
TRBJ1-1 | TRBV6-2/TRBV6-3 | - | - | CASSYTPGVRAFF | TGTGCCAGCAGTTACACGCCGGGGGTAAGAGCTTTCTTT
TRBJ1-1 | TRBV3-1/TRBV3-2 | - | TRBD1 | CASSSRGTEAFF | TGTGCCAGCAGCTCCAGGGGGACTGAAGCTTTCTTT
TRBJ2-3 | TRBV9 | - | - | CASSVELAGAPFSTDTQYF | TGTGCCAGCAGCGTCGAACTTGCGGGGGCACCATTTAGCACAGATACGCAGTATTTT